A selection of T cell receptor beta chains follows, all from one sample in a study of blood T cell repertoires in COVID-19. TCRdb keeps only in-frame clones here, not all; method: immunoSEQ multiplex PCR. Among hundreds of thousands of clones listed, roughly 90% were seen once. Material for sequencing was PBMCs or T cells enriched from blood (not recorded which). These receptors all come from a woman aged 18 to 35 with acute COVID-19. CDR3s include the opening cysteine and the closing phenylalanine or tryptophan. The D gene is left open where the match is weak. Rows give clone size only sometimes, using once, few, many, or a class for an expanded clone.

clone_size j_call d_call v_call cdr3_aa cdr3_nt
. TRBJ1-1 . TRBV9 CASSPRGDSLNTEAFF TGTGCCAGCAGCCCCCGAGGCGACAGCTTAAACACTGAAGCTTTCTTT
. TRBJ2-5 . TRBV19 CASSSLTRTQYF TGTGCCAGTAGTAGCCTGACACGGACCCAGTACTTC
. TRBJ1-2 . TRBV6-1 CASSEQVSYYGYTF TGTGCCAGCAGTGAACAGGTCAGCTACTATGGCTACACCTTC
. TRBJ1-1 . TRBV19 CASSSGPGQGLFTNTEAFF TGTGCCAGTAGTTCTGGACCCGGACAAGGGTTATTTACGAACACTGAAGCTTTCTTT
. TRBJ1-1 TRBD1 TRBV2 CASTDAGGMSTEAFF TGTGCCAGCACCGACGCAGGGGGCATGTCCACTGAAGCTTTCTTT
. TRBJ2-7 . TRBV27 CASSLNPSYEQYF TGTGCCAGCAGTTTAAATCCTTCCTACGAGCAGTACTTC
. TRBJ2-1 TRBD1 TRBV10-3 CAINRGESSYNEQFF TGTGCCATCAACAGGGGAGAGAGCTCCTACAATGAGCAGTTCTTC
. TRBJ1-4 . TRBV12-3/TRBV12-4 CASSSLEKLFF TGTGCCAGCAGTTCGTTGGAAAAACTGTTTTTT
once TRBJ1-5 . TRBV28 CASITGYQPQHF TGTGCCAGCATAACAGGGTACCAGCCCCAGCATTTT
. TRBJ2-7 TRBD1 TRBV6-5 CASRGQAPYEQYF TGTGCCAGCAGGGGACAGGCGCCCTACGAGCAGTACTTC
. TRBJ1-1 TRBD1 TRBV3-1/TRBV3-2 CASSARDRETEAFF TGTGCCAGCAGCGCCCGGGACAGGGAGACTGAAGCTTTCTTT
. TRBJ2-1 TRBD2 TRBV27 CASSVGLAGGVLGEQFF TGTGCCAGCAGTGTCGGACTAGCGGGAGGGGTGCTGGGTGAGCAGTTCTTC
. TRBJ2-1 . TRBV15 CATSRGPGEQFF TGTGCCACCAGCAGAGGCCCGGGTGAGCAGTTCTTC
once TRBJ1-5 TRBD1 TRBV24-1 CATSDSGQGGSNQPQHF TGTGCCACCAGTGATTCTGGACAGGGAGGCAGCAATCAGCCCCAGCATTTT
. TRBJ1-2 . TRBV15 CATSRDEGRIGYTF TGTGCCACCAGCAGAGATGAGGGTCGGATTGGCTACACCTTC
. TRBJ1-5 . TRBV7-2 CASSYTGNSNQPQHF TGTGCCAGCAGCTACACAGGGAATAGCAATCAGCCCCAGCATTTT
. TRBJ2-7 . TRBV20-1 CSAPKSYEQYF TGCAGTGCCCCCAAGAGCTACGAGCAGTACTTC
. TRBJ2-1 . TRBV3-1/TRBV3-2 CASSQSAGPEFF TGTGCCAGCAGCCAATCAGCGGGCCCTGAATTCTTC
. TRBJ2-2 . TRBV7-9 CASSLGGLLSTGELFF TGTGCCAGCAGCTTAGGGGGGCTACTGAGCACCGGGGAGCTGTTTTTT
. TRBJ2-7 . TRBV11-3 CASSRVAEIYEQYF TGTGCCAGCAGCCGCGTTGCGGAAATCTACGAGCAGTACTTC
few TRBJ2-1 TRBD2 TRBV19 CASSDGRAGEQFF TGTGCCAGTAGTGACGGGAGGGCCGGTGAGCAGTTCTTC
. TRBJ1-5 . TRBV9 CASSVGGSEQPQHF TGTGCCAGCAGCGTAGGGGGTAGCGAACAGCCCCAGCATTTT
. TRBJ2-7 TRBD1 TRBV6-5 CASSSPDRVGEQYF TGTGCCAGCAGTTCCCCGGACAGGGTAGGGGAGCAGTACTTC
. TRBJ2-5 . TRBV7-2 CASRPPGLQETQYF TGTGCCAGCAGACCTCCGGGATTACAAGAGACCCAGTACTTC
. TRBJ1-3 TRBD1 TRBV27 CASSLSGDRGSSTIYF TGTGCCAGCAGTTTATCAGGGGACAGGGGGTCTAGCACCATATATTTT
. TRBJ1-1 . TRBV19 CASRQKNTEAFF TGTGCCAGTAGACAGAAGAACACTGAAGCTTTCTTT
. TRBJ2-5 . TRBV19 CAAGYQETQYF TGTGCCGCGGGGTACCAAGAGACCCAGTACTTC
. TRBJ2-7 TRBD1 TRBV5-1 CASSYRDRGGQYF TGCGCCAGCAGCTACCGGGACAGGGGCGGGCAGTACTTC
once TRBJ1-1 . TRBV7-6 CASSTGRSAFF TGTGCCAGCAGTACAGGGCGGAGCGCTTTCTTT
. TRBJ2-1 . TRBV11-3 CASSLDQGGSSSYNEQFF TGTGCCAGCAGCTTAGATCAGGGGGGATCCTCCTCCTACAATGAGCAGTTCTTC
. TRBJ2-6 . TRBV7-3 CASSLGPRGGANVLTF TGTGCCAGCAGCTTGGGTCCTAGAGGTGGGGCCAACGTCCTGACTTTC
. TRBJ1-4 TRBD1 TRBV19 CASSTGQPREKLFF TGTGCCAGTAGTACGGGACAGCCAAGGGAAAAACTGTTTTTT
. TRBJ1-5 TRBD1 TRBV9 CASSGQGAWQPQHF TGTGCCAGCAGCGGCCAGGGGGCATGGCAGCCCCAGCATTTT
once TRBJ2-1 TRBD2 TRBV13 CASSPPRLAWDEQFF TGTGCCAGCAGCCCGCCCCGACTAGCGTGGGATGAGCAGTTCTTC
. TRBJ2-3 . TRBV5-1 CASSFGTDTQYF TGCGCCAGCAGCTTCGGCACAGATACGCAGTATTTT
. TRBJ2-3 TRBD1 TRBV5-1 CASSTRQGPADTQYF TGCGCCAGCAGCACCCGACAGGGGCCAGCAGATACGCAGTATTTT
. TRBJ1-6 . TRBV7-3 CASSFQVDSPLHF TGTGCCAGCAGCTTTCAGGTGGATTCACCCCTCCACTTT
. TRBJ2-1 TRBD1 TRBV24-1 CATSDLWDSPQFF TGTGCCACCAGTGATTTGTGGGACAGCCCGCAGTTCTTC
. TRBJ2-3 TRBD1 TRBV2 CASSFGTGMDTQYF TGTGCCAGCAGTTTTGGGACAGGGATGGATACGCAGTATTTT
. TRBJ2-3 TRBD2 TRBV15 CATSRGAGEGTDTQYF TGTGCCACCAGCAGGGGAGCGGGAGAAGGGACAGATACGCAGTATTTT
few TRBJ2-7 TRBD1 TRBV18 CASSPGQGAYEQYF TGTGCCAGCTCACCGGGACAGGGTGCCTACGAGCAGTACTTC
. TRBJ2-3 . TRBV15 CATSREVVGTGATDTQYF TGTGCCACCAGCAGAGAGGTGGTTGGGACGGGAGCTACAGATACGCAGTATTTT
. TRBJ1-2 . TRBV6-6 CASSSQYYGYTF TGTGCCAGCAGCTCACAGTACTATGGCTACACCTTC
. TRBJ1-6 . TRBV11-3 CASSPRLVNSPLHF TGTGCCAGCAGCCCACGACTGGTTAATTCACCCCTCCACTTT
. TRBJ1-6 . TRBV4-2 CASSQDRGNSPLHF TGTGCCAGCAGCCAAGACAGGGGCAATTCACCCCTCCACTTT
. TRBJ2-1 TRBD1 TRBV6-5 CASSYSGTVEQFF TGTGCCAGCAGTTACTCGGGGACAGTTGAGCAGTTCTTC